Shown below are 8 T cell receptor beta chains from a single sample sequenced in a study of CD8+ T cells in alopecia areata. As the sequencing template, cDNA was produced by extracting RNA and reverse transcribing it. The data were produced by immunoSEQ multiplex PCR, yet TCRdb's version contains in-frame clones alone and is incomplete. Seen here are roughly 110,000 clones, roughly 84% observed once, and the top ten hold over 20%. The sample's treatment: oral pan-JAK inhibitor, 5-10 mg twice daily. This sample comprised CD8+ T cells sorted from blood, obtained at week 24, from a patient treated with tofacitinib. These receptors came from a human donor with alopecia areata.

The chain has TRBV10-2 and TRBJ2-1; 13 bases map to TRBD2. Germline V gives CDR1 WSHSY, CDR2 SAAADI. The CDR3 has 15 residues. V shed 4 bases, J shed 5 bases, and the junction held 2 bases outside the gene matches. This chain's CDR3 is CASSVGTSGDNEQFF. The CDR3 nucleotides are TGCGCCAGCAGTGTAGGGACTAGCGGGGACAATGAGCAGTTCTTC.

V is TRBV23-1 and J is TRBJ2-7; D possibly corresponds to TRBD2 (6 bases). TRBV23-1 is known as an ORF, though its function is uncertain. CDR3 size: 14 residues. Trimming removed 6 bases at V and 7 bases at J, with 19 bases between. CDR3 sequence: CASSLRGRVREQYF. The DNA of the CDR3 is TGCGCCAGCAGCCTGCGGGGCCGGGTGAGAGAGCAGTACTTC.

This CDR3 is CASSLNGGDTQYF. CDR3 nucleotide sequence: TGTGCCAGCAGCTTGAACGGCGGTGATACGCAGTATTTT. The V gene is TRBV7-9, the J gene TRBJ2-3; no clear D gene. V shed 3 bases and J shed 6 bases, with 10 bases lying between them. The CDR3 has 13 amino acids. The germline gives CDR1 SEHNR, CDR2 FQNEAQ (reference sequence).

This chain links TRBV5-8 with TRBJ1-5; D perhaps matches TRBD1 (6 bases). CDR1 and CDR2 from the germline V gene are SGHTS and YDEGEE. The CDR3 spans 14 residues. The ends were cut back, 5 bases at V and 0 bases at J, with 9 bases in the middle. In DNA form, the CDR3 reads TGTGCCAGCAGTTTACAGGGTAGCAATCAGCCCCAGCATTTT. It specifies CASSLQGSNQPQHF.

The gene calls are TRBV19 and TRBJ1-5; the D is unclear. The germline gives CDR1 LNHDA, CDR2 SQIVND (reference sequence). Trimming took off 5 bases at V and 4 bases at J, with 6 bases between the two ends. This CDR3 has 12 residues. CDR3 residues: CASSEPNQPQHF. The CDR3, as DNA: TGTGCCAGTAGTGAACCGAATCAGCCCCAGCATTTT.

This clone was seen a handful of times. The chain links TRBV29-1 to TRBJ2-1; either TRBD1 or TRBD2 may supply D (7 bases each). The CDR3 totals 15 residues. The germline V gene encodes CDR1 SQVTM and CDR2 ANQGSEA. V was cut by 1 base and J by 7 bases, with 17 bases left in between. CDR3 DNA sequence: TGCAGCGTTGAAGTCTTGGGCAGGGGGGGAAATGAGCAGTTCTTC. It codes for CSVEVLGRGGNEQFF.

The chain has TRBV11-2 and TRBJ2-7, with 10 nucleotides matching TRBD1. CDR1 SGHAT and CDR2 FQNNGV come from the germline V gene. The CDR3 is made up of 16 amino acids. The V gene end was trimmed by 5 bases and the J gene end by 1 base; junction bases not matched to a gene: 8. The CDR3 spells CASSPSRTGGSYEQYF. CDR3 DNA: TGTGCCAGCAGCCCCAGCCGGACAGGGGGTTCCTACGAGCAGTACTTC.

The CDR3 protein is CATAGPFYEKLFF. The CDR3 nucleotides are TGTGCCACCGCAGGACCCTTTTATGAAAAACTGTTTTTT. V usage is TRBV15 and J usage is TRBJ1-4; D remains ambiguous. V lost 8 bases, J lost 6 bases, and 13 bases lay in between. This CDR3 is built from 13 residues. CDR1 is LNHNV and CDR2 is YYDKDF in the germline V gene (reference sequence).